One and the same sample provided the 15 T cell receptor beta chains below, sequenced in a study of graft-versus-host responses after intestinal transplantation. The table came from immunoSEQ multiplex PCR; TCRdb's copy has only in-frame clones and leaves some out. The sample holds some 140,000 clones; more than 90% are singletons and the top ten take roughly 0.15%. Antigens of these TCRs are unknown. The sample was unstimulated CD4+ T cells sorted from spleen or lymph node cells, taken before intestinal transplant. These TCRs come from a human donor who received an intestinal transplant.

The chain recombines TRBV6-1 with TRBJ1-1, with a weak D call TRBD1 (5 bases). The V end lost 1 base, the J end lost 11 bases, and 14 bases lay between the germline ends. The CDR3 runs to 13 residues. Germline values: CDR1 MNHNS, CDR2 SASEGT. Written as DNA, the CDR3 is TGTGCCAGCAGTGAAGTAATGGTGGAGGGGGCTTTCTTT. It specifies CASSEVMVEGAFF.

The chain joins TRBV5-8 to TRBJ2-5, with TRBD1 matching over 11 bases. The CDR3 totals 17 residues. CDR1 SGHTS and CDR2 YDEGEE come from the germline V gene. After removal of 0 bases from V and 5 bases from J, the junction contained 9 bases not matched to a gene. As DNA, the CDR3 is TGTGCCAGCAGCTTGGGTTGGAGGACAGGGGGCTCGGAGACCCAGTACTTC. As protein: CASSLGWRTGGSETQYF.

The chain links TRBV9 to TRBJ2-7; TRBD1 agrees at 9 bases. CDR3 length: 14 amino acids. Germline CDR1 and CDR2: SGDLS and YYNGEE. V gave up 4 bases and J gave up 6 bases; unmatched junction bases: 8. CDR3 in DNA: TGTGCCAGCAGCCTCCGGGACAGGGAGAGCGAGCAGTACTTC. Translating gives CASSLRDRESEQYF.

The J gene is TRBJ2-7, the V gene TRBV7-8; 10 bases align to TRBD1. The CDR3 has 14 residues. J lost 2 bases, V lost 5 bases, and 3 bases had no gene match. In germline, CDR1 is SGHVS, CDR2 FQNEAQ. The CDR3 nucleotides are TGTGCCAGCAGCGGGACAGGGGTTCCCTACGAGCAGTACTTC. Amino acid sequence: CASSGTGVPYEQYF.

The chain joins TRBV2 to TRBJ1-5, with a tentative D call TRBD1 (6 bases). With 5 bases removed from V and 4 bases from J, the gap between germline ends came to 15 bases. Germline V gene lookup returns CDR1 SNHLY and CDR2 FYNNEI. The CDR3 is 15 residues long. CDR3 coding DNA: TGTGCCAGCAGTTCTCCCCCGGGGGCAAATCAGCCCCAGCATTTT. This codes for CASSSPPGANQPQHF.

The gene calls are TRBV18 and TRBJ1-5, with 8 bases that match TRBD1. The V gene's germline CDR1 is KGHSH and CDR2 LQKENI. There are 14 residues in the CDR3. The V and J ends lost 5 bases and 4 bases, in that order; junction bases with no gene match: 4. DNA of the CDR3: TGTGCCAGCTCATCGGACAGGGTTAATCAGCCCCAGCATTTT. Translated, it gives CASSSDRVNQPQHF.

This clone occurred once. This rearrangement joins TRBV4-2 to TRBJ2-5; TRBD2 matches 8 bases. CDR3 size: 19 residues. The germline V gene encodes CDR1 LGHNA and CDR2 YNFKEQ. Losses at the gene ends were 1 base for V and 0 bases for J; bases not matched to a gene: 13. As DNA, the CDR3 is TGTGCCAGCAGCCAAGGGAGGCATGGGCGGGGGGTGTACCAAGAGACCCAGTACTTC. Protein product: CASSQGRHGRGVYQETQYF.

V and J are TRBV7-9 and TRBJ2-3, with TRBD1 matching over 7 bases. CDR1 and CDR2 from the germline V gene are SEHNR and FQNEAQ (reference sequence). The CDR3 is 13 residues long. Trimming removed 6 bases from V and 5 bases from J; junction bases left unmatched: 5. DNA of the CDR3: TGTGCCAGCAGAAAGCAGGGGGTAGATACGCAGTATTTT. It encodes CASRKQGVDTQYF.

CDR3 sequence (DNA): TGTGCCAGCTCACCGGGTCGATACTACAATGAGCAGTTCTTC. Translated: CASSPGRYYNEQFF. The V and J genes are TRBV18 and TRBJ2-1; unclear D gene. This CDR3 spans 14 amino acids. V was clipped by 3 bases and J by 3 bases, with 9 bases between them. The V gene's germline CDR1 is KGHSH and CDR2 LQKENI.

The chain couples TRBV5-1 to TRBJ2-5; 10 bases fit TRBD1. CDR3 size: 16 residues. V dropped 3 bases and J dropped 5; count of bases not matched to a gene: 10. Germline-derived CDR1 and CDR2 are SGHRS and YFSETQ. The CDR3 nucleotides are TGCGCCAGCAGCTCGCCTTCGGGACAGGGGAGTGAGACCCAGTACTTC. Amino acids: CASSSPSGQGSETQYF.

This chain connects TRBV6-5 to TRBJ1-6, with a tentative D call TRBD1 (6 bases). CDR1 is MNHEY, CDR2 SVGAGI, per germline. V lost 4 bases, J lost 6 bases, and 16 bases lay in between. This CDR3 is 16 amino acids long. CDR3 protein: CASSFQKGVSNSPLHF. CDR3 DNA sequence: TGTGCCAGCAGTTTCCAGAAGGGGGTCTCTAATTCACCCCTCCACTTT.

The chain recombines TRBV4-2 with TRBJ2-1, with 12 bases that match TRBD2. CDR1 and CDR2 (germline): LGHNA, YNFKEQ. This CDR3 contains 17 residues. V shed 0 bases, J shed 7 bases, and the junction held 7 bases outside the gene matches. The CDR3 DNA follows: TGTGCCAGCAGCCAAGATCAAGCTAGCGGGGGGGAGAATGAGCAGTTCTTC. It specifies CASSQDQASGGENEQFF.

The chain combines TRBV7-9 with TRBJ1-2, with D perhaps matching TRBD1 (6 bases). CDR1 is SEHNR and CDR2 is FQNEAQ in the germline V gene (reference sequence). Deletions cut 2 bases from V and 6 bases from J, with 13 bases between. The CDR3 covers 14 residues. The CDR3 loop reads CASSLMGGAHGYTF. DNA of the CDR3: TGTGCCAGCAGCTTAATGGGGGGGGCCCATGGCTACACCTTC.

This clone turned up a few times. The V gene is TRBV7-9, the J gene TRBJ2-7; D unresolved. Trimming left V 1 base short and J 4 bases short, with 8 bases between. Germline assignment: CDR1 SEHNR and CDR2 FQNEAQ (reference sequence). The CDR3 has 13 amino acids. CDR3 loop: CASSLEDGYEQYF. DNA for the CDR3: TGTGCCAGCAGCTTAGAAGACGGGTACGAGCAGTACTTC.

The V call is TRBV7-2, the J call TRBJ2-1; the D gene could be TRBD1 or TRBD2 (6 bases each). Between the trimmed V and J ends, which lost 5 bases and 5 bases, there was a span of 16 bases. In germline, CDR1 is SGHTA, CDR2 FQGNSA. This CDR3 is built from 15 residues. The CDR3: CASSPTGGTHNEQFF. Here the CDR3 DNA reads TGTGCCAGCAGCCCGACGGGCGGGACACACAATGAGCAGTTCTTC.